The sequence of this TCR beta chain was determined in a study of T cell responses to AZD1222 COVID-19 vaccine. Findings of the study overall: Targets within unmutated variant regions were reportedly found for nearly half of spike-specific TCRs. Repertoires were obtained solely post-peak T cell response. Possibly, clonal diversity was underestimated; donors were largely white British and included more females. Baseline seropositivity characterized only a handful of AZD1222 recipients.

Of note for this clone: Its antigen remains unknown.

Sequencing was performed with immunoSEQ multiplex PCR; in TCRdb, only in-frame clones are kept and a portion is missing. The sample contains 150,000 to 200,000 clones, 80% to 95% of which appear only once. The V gene's germline CDR1 is LNHDA and CDR2 SQIVND (reference sequence). Trimming pared 5 bases from V and 0 bases from J, leaving 10 bases between. The CDR3 covers 14 residues. The TCR sequence derives from an adult who received the AZD1222 COVID-19 vaccine. The V call is TRBV19, the J call TRBJ1-1, with unresolved D. Source: peripheral blood, taken 28 days after the second AZD1222 dose. This chain's CDR3 is CASSPGLMNTEAFF. In DNA, the CDR3 is TGTGCCAGTAGTCCCGGCCTGATGAACACTGAAGCTTTCTTT.